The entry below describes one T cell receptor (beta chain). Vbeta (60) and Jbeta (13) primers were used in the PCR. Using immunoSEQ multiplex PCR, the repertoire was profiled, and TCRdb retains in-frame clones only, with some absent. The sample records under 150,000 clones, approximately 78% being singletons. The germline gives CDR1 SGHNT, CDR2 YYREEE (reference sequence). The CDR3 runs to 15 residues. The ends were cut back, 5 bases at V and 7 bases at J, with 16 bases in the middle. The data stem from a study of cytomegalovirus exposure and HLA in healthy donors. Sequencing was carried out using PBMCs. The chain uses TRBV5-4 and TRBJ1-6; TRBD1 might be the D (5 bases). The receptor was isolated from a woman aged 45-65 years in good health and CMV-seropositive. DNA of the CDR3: TGTGCCAGCAGTGACCTGGGAAGGGGCAATTCACCCCTCCACTTT. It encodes CASSDLGRGNSPLHF.